In its sample, the clone carrying this TCR beta chain was seen a few times. Its antigen is not identified. V lost 7 bases and J 7 bases, leaving 26 bases between the germline ends. Per germline, CDR1 LNHDA and CDR2 SQIVND (reference sequence). The CDR3 is made up of 16 amino acids. Time point: week 47, end of study. Mutant IDH1 20-mer peptide, at 300 ug, made up each vaccine dose, with topical imiquimod. This entry belongs to a study of a mutant IDH1 vaccine in newly diagnosed glioma. The data were produced by immunoSEQ multiplex PCR, yet TCRdb's version contains in-frame clones alone and is incomplete. Counted here are about 85,000 clones, under 90% occurring once; the ten biggest clones make up 0.77%.

V is TRBV19 and J is TRBJ2-7, with TRBD1 as a possible D gene (5 bases). The receptor was isolated from a woman between 50 and 59 years old with glioma. Sample: PBMCs, taken from a glioma patient whose treatment included an IDH1 peptide vaccine. The CDR3 DNA reads TGTGCCAGTACCTCATCAACCGGGCGACAGACGGGTGAGCAGTACTTC. It encodes CASTSSTGRQTGEQYF.